Presented here are 23 T cell receptor beta chains from one specimen sequenced in a study of blood T cell repertoires in COVID-19. Profiled with immunoSEQ multiplex PCR; TCRdb holds only in-frame clones, not every one. The sample yields fewer than 350,000 clones, around 86% seen once. Specimen: peripheral blood. The source is a woman aged 60-75 years with active or convalescent COVID-19.

The V gene is TRBV12-3 or TRBV12-4, the J gene TRBJ2-7; TRBD1 is a possible D gene (5 bases). Trimming removed 3 bases from V and 5 bases from J, with 11 bases in between. CDR3 length: 13 amino acids. CDR3 bases: TGTGCCAGCAGTTTGGAAGGGGCCCACGAGCAGTACTTC. The encoded protein is CASSLEGAHEQYF.

V is TRBV5-1 and J is TRBJ2-7, with TRBD2 identical over 16 bases. Germline V gene lookup returns CDR1 SGHRS and CDR2 YFSETQ. This CDR3 contains 16 residues. The trim removed 4 bases at V and 3 bases at J, leaving 4 bases unmatched. The CDR3 bases are TGCGCCAGCAGCCTCGGGACTAGCGGGGGGGTCTACGAGCAGTACTTC. It specifies CASSLGTSGGVYEQYF.

V and J are TRBV5-1 and TRBJ2-4; a weak D match, TRBD1 (7 bases). This CDR3 comprises 15 residues. The germline V gene has CDR1 SGHRS and CDR2 YFSETQ. Deletions cut 0 bases from V and 4 bases from J, with 11 bases between. The CDR3 loop is CASSLGRGEKNIQYF. The CDR3 nucleotides are TGCGCCAGCAGCTTGGGCAGGGGGGAAAAAAACATTCAGTACTTC.

The chain has TRBV5-1 and TRBJ2-3, with TRBD2 matching over 8 bases. CDR3 length equals 15 residues. Trimming removed 4 bases from V and 2 bases from J; junction bases left unmatched: 6. The germline V gene has CDR1 SGHRS and CDR2 YFSETQ. This CDR3 is CASSESGGLTDTQYF. CDR3 DNA: TGCGCCAGCAGCGAAAGCGGGGGACTCACAGATACGCAGTATTTT.

J is TRBJ1-1 and V is TRBV7-2, with a tentative D call TRBD1 (5 bases). V was cut by 3 bases and J by 1 base, with 9 bases left in between. The CDR3 runs 14 residues. CDR1 is SGHTA, CDR2 FQGNSA, per germline. CDR3 sequence: CASSLGLSNTEAFF. Here the CDR3 DNA reads TGTGCCAGCAGCTTGGGACTCTCGAACACTGAAGCTTTCTTT.

The chain carries TRBV27 and TRBJ2-1; no clear D. The CDR3 has 15 residues. Trimming cost V 4 bases and J 2 bases, with 12 bases left between them. Germline-derived CDR1 and CDR2 are MNHEY and SMNVEV (reference sequence). The CDR3: CASSSGWVTYNEQFF. CDR3 sequence (DNA): TGTGCCAGCAGTTCCGGGTGGGTGACCTACAATGAGCAGTTCTTC.

The CDR3 bases are TGCGCCAGCAGCCAAGAAACCGGACAGGGCACAGATACGCAGTATTTT. It codes for CASSQETGQGTDTQYF. The gene calls are TRBV4-3 and TRBJ2-3; 7 bases align to TRBD1. Germline assignment: CDR1 LGHNA and CDR2 YSLEER. The CDR3 is 16 residues long. V shed 0 bases, J shed 1 base, and the junction held 4 bases outside the gene matches.

The chain is built from TRBV10-3 and TRBJ1-3; D unresolved. CDR3 length: 16 residues. Germline V CDR1 and CDR2: ENHRY, SYGVKD. V lost 0 bases, J lost 3 bases, and 12 bases lay in between. The CDR3 DNA reads as TGTGCCATCAGTGAGTCGACAAGAGGGATTGGAAACACCATATATTTT. Residues: CAISESTRGIGNTIYF.

V and J are TRBV4-1 and TRBJ2-1; 7 bases match TRBD1. This CDR3 spans 16 amino acids. Looked up from germline, CDR1 is MGHRA and CDR2 is YSYEKL. V gave up 3 bases and J gave up 2 bases; unmatched junction bases: 7. The CDR3 sequence is CASSQIDRAPYNEQFF. In nucleotides, the CDR3 is TGCGCCAGCAGCCAGATCGACAGGGCCCCCTACAATGAGCAGTTCTTC.

The chain couples TRBV6-4 to TRBJ2-1, with 11 bases fitting TRBD2. This CDR3 spans 15 amino acids. Unmatched junction bases numbered 6, after V lost 5 bases and J lost 6 bases. Germline V gives CDR1 MRHNA, CDR2 SNTAGT. Here the CDR3 DNA reads TGTGCCAGCAGTTTAGGACTAGCGGGTTTCAATGAGCAGTTCTTC. Amino acids: CASSLGLAGFNEQFF.

The chain employs TRBV4-1 and TRBJ2-2, with 8 bases that match TRBD1. The trim removed 4 bases at V and 4 bases at J, leaving 8 bases unmatched. The CDR3 contains 16 residues. From germline, CDR1 is MGHRA and CDR2 YSYEKL. The CDR3 is CASSRLQGVGTGELFF. CDR3 DNA sequence: TGCGCCAGCAGCCGTTTACAGGGGGTGGGCACCGGGGAGCTGTTTTTT.

The V gene is TRBV7-2, the J gene TRBJ1-2; 7 bases are shared with TRBD1. CDR1 is SGHTA and CDR2 is FQGNSA in the germline V gene. The CDR3 totals 17 residues. V was pared by 1 base and J by 4 bases, with 12 bases of the junction left unmatched. The CDR3 DNA is TGTGCCAGCAGCTTAGGACCGTCCGGGGCAGGGGGCTATGGCTACACCTTC. Translating it yields CASSLGPSGAGGYGYTF.

This clone has just a few counts. The chain employs TRBV27 and TRBJ1-5; D unclear. The V end was cut by 2 bases, the J end by 0 bases, with 5 bases between. Germline V gene data show CDR1 as MNHEY and CDR2 as SMNVEV (reference sequence). The CDR3 loop spans 14 amino acids. CDR3 sequence: CASSLGVSNQPQHF. The DNA for the CDR3 is TGTGCCAGCAGTTTAGGAGTTAGCAATCAGCCCCAGCATTTT.

About this clone: The junction departs from germline at one end; a sequencing error may be responsible. This CDR3 is CASSSGDNPANTQYF. In nucleotides, the CDR3 is TGTGCTAGCAGCTCCGGCGACAACCCCGCGAATACGCAGTATTTT. The chain is built from TRBV7-7 and TRBJ2-3; D not resolved. There are 15 residues in the CDR3. The V gene's germline CDR1 is SSHAT and CDR2 FNYEAQ (reference sequence). Looking up the rest from reference TRBV7-7 and TRBJ2-3 gives the full variable domain: GAGVSQSPRYKVTKRGQDVTLRCDPISSHATLYWYQQALGQGPEFLTYFNYEAQPDKSGLPSDRFSAERPEGSISTLTIQRTEQRDSAMYRCASSSGDNPANTQYFGPGTRLTVL.

The V and J genes are TRBV12-5 and TRBJ2-4; unclear D gene. CDR3 length equals 12 residues. Germline lookup yields CDR1 LGHNT and CDR2 FRNRAP. Trimming took 5 bases from V and 4 from J, leaving 6 bases between them. The CDR3 region is CASGQSKNIQYF. The CDR3 region has the DNA TGTGCTAGTGGTCAATCAAAAAACATTCAGTACTTC.

The chain has TRBV3-1 (or the pseudogene TRBV3-2) and TRBJ2-7; the D gene is possibly TRBD2 (6 bases). Germline loops: CDR1 LGHDT, CDR2 YNNKEL (reference sequence). With 1 base removed from V and 0 bases from J, the gap between germline ends came to 13 bases. The CDR3 has 16 amino acids. The CDR3 DNA is TGTGCCAGCAGCCAAGTCACGCGGGGCCGCTCCTACGAGCAGTACTTC. Translating it yields CASSQVTRGRSYEQYF.

The chain couples TRBV7-7 to TRBJ2-7; no definite D call. The CDR3 extends over 11 amino acids. Germline lookup yields CDR1 SSHAT and CDR2 FNYEAQ (reference sequence). V gave up 11 bases and J gave up 4 bases, with 12 bases separating them. The CDR3 DNA reads TGTGCCTGCGGAAGATTTTACGAGCAGTACTTC. Translated: CACGRFYEQYF.

The V call is TRBV7-2, the J call TRBJ1-2; TRBD1 matches 8 bases. Germline lookup yields CDR1 SGHTA and CDR2 FQGNSA. Losses at the gene ends were 1 base for V and 0 bases for J; bases not matched to a gene: 1. The CDR3 covers 15 residues. DNA of the CDR3: TGTGCCAGCAGCTTAGGGACAGGGCCTAACTATGGCTACACCTTC. Encoded protein: CASSLGTGPNYGYTF.

The chain recombines TRBV2 with TRBJ1-2, with D unresolved. Trimming cost V 8 bases and J 4 bases, with 14 bases left between them. Per germline, CDR1 SNHLY and CDR2 FYNNEI. This CDR3 region has 13 residues. In DNA form, the CDR3 reads TGTGCCAGCTCGGCAGGCGTCCCCTATGGCTACACCTTC. Amino acid sequence: CASSAGVPYGYTF.

The chain recombines TRBV18 with TRBJ2-5, with TRBD1 matching over 8 bases. Losses at the gene ends were 3 bases for V and 9 bases for J; bases not matched to a gene: 6. CDR3 length: 13 amino acids. CDR1 and CDR2 (germline): KGHSH, LQKENI. The CDR3 sequence is CASSPDREGSQYF. CDR3 DNA sequence: TGTGCCAGCTCACCGGACAGGGAAGGTTCCCAGTACTTC. The complete variable domain, with remaining parts taken from reference TRBV18 and TRBJ2-5, reads NAGVMQNPRHLVRRRGQEARLRCSPMKGHSHVYWYRQLPEEGLKFMVYLQKENIIDESGMPKERFSAEFPKEGPSILRIQQVVRGDSAAYFCASSPDREGSQYFGPGTRLLVL.

V is TRBV29-1 and J is TRBJ2-7, with 7 bases identical to TRBD1. The CDR3 sequence is 12 residues long. J gave up 7 bases and V 6 bases, and 9 bases lay outside the gene matches. Germline V gene lookup returns CDR1 SQVTM and CDR2 ANQGSEA. DNA for the CDR3: TGCAGCGTCCAGACAGGGTCGGGAGAGCAGTACTTC. Translating it yields CSVQTGSGEQYF.

This chain joins TRBV6-1 and TRBJ1-1; D possibly corresponds to TRBD1 (6 bases). Germline CDR1 and CDR2: MNHNS and SASEGT. The CDR3 runs to 15 residues. Deletions cut 3 bases from V and 5 bases from J, with 16 bases between. This CDR3 is CASSDRAGERTEAFF. In DNA form, the CDR3 reads TGTGCCAGCAGTGATCGGGCAGGGGAGCGAACTGAAGCTTTCTTT.

The chain employs TRBV7-8 and TRBJ1-2; a possible D gene is TRBD1 (6 bases). Trimming removed 5 bases from V and 8 bases from J, with 15 bases in between. The CDR3 sequence is 13 residues long. Germline assignment: CDR1 SGHVS and CDR2 FQNEAQ. CDR3 in amino acids: CASSRDIAGGYTF. The CDR3 DNA sequence: TGTGCCAGCAGCCGGGACATAGCTGGCGGCTACACCTTC.